The 6 T cell receptor beta chains in this list originate from one sample, sequenced in a study of blood T cells in healthy people across ages. Using a J-beta primer mix together with a sample-barcoded 5' primer, a second PCR was run for about 6 to 11 cycles. A single record per CDR3 protein comes from TCRdb applying MiXCR to the 5' RACE reads. The sample holds roughly 2 million distinct CDR3 sequences, about 49% seen once. The sequenced sample was blood. The receptors were gathered from a woman in her 40s in good health.

The chain links TRBV20-1 to TRBJ2-1; the D is unclear. This CDR3 is 14 amino acids long. The V end lost 3 bases, the J end lost 3 bases, and 12 bases lay between the germline ends. Germline CDR1 DFQATT, CDR2 SNEGSKA (reference sequence). The CDR3, as DNA: TGCAGTGCTAGGGACGACCAAAACTACAATGAGCAGTTCTTC. It yields the protein CSARDDQNYNEQFF.

The chain carries TRBV12-3 or TRBV12-4 and TRBJ2-1; D is undetermined. Trimming removed 3 bases from V and 6 bases from J, with 9 bases in between. This CDR3 has 13 residues. Written as DNA, the CDR3 is TGTGCCAGCAGTTTTTCGGTCGGCAATGAGCAGTTCTTC. Translated, it gives CASSFSVGNEQFF.

This clonotype was detected a few times. The gene calls are TRBV6-5 and TRBJ2-4, with 10 bases lining up with TRBD1. The J call could be wrong; TRBJ2-7 is a better fit for the DNA end. The CDR3 spans 16 residues. Per the germline V gene, CDR1 is MNHEY and CDR2 is SVGAGI. CDR3 sequence: CASSYYGGTGVYEQYF. The CDR3 DNA reads TGTGCCAGCAGTTACTATGGGGGGACAGGGGTCTACGAGCAGTACTTC.

The sample holds one count of this clonotype. The rearrangement joins TRBV27 to TRBJ1-2; TRBD1 matches 7 bases. The CDR3 covers 14 residues. In germline, CDR1 is MNHEY, CDR2 SMNVEV (reference sequence). V dropped 7 bases and J dropped 9; count of bases not matched to a gene: 14. CDR3 coding DNA: TGTGCCAGCACCTCAGGGGGGCCCTATCGAAGCTACACCTTC. Its protein product is CASTSGGPYRSYTF.

The chain employs TRBV7-6 and TRBJ2-7, with 7 bases lining up with TRBD1. The germline V gene has CDR1 SGHVS and CDR2 FNYEAQ. V was pared by 5 bases and J by 5 bases, with 12 bases of the junction left unmatched. The CDR3 consists of 15 residues. The CDR3 DNA reads as TGTGCCAGCAGCCCAACAGGGGCCGCCGCCCACGAGCAGTACTTC. It specifies CASSPTGAAAHEQYF.

This clonotype was recorded at least ten times. The chain recombines TRBV29-1 with TRBJ2-5, with D hard to call. V was clipped by 7 bases and J by 0 bases, with 9 bases between them. The CDR3 spans 12 residues. Germline V lookup: CDR1 SQVTM, CDR2 ANQGSEA. The CDR3, as DNA: TGCAGCGCTGGTTCGTACCAAGAGACCCAGTACTTC. This sequence encodes CSAGSYQETQYF.